These 9 T cell receptor beta chains originate from one sample sequenced in a study of blood T cell repertoires in COVID-19. Only in-frame clones appear in the TCRdb table, and some are missing; sequencing was by immunoSEQ multiplex PCR. The repertoire holds 290,000 or so clones, about four fifths seen once, with 5% in the top ten. The sequenced sample consisted of PBMCs or T cells enriched from blood (not recorded which). These receptors came from a man between 40 and 49 years old who had been exposed to COVID-19.

This clone was observed once. The chain has TRBV11-2 and TRBJ2-1; perhaps TRBD1 as D (6 bases). The CDR3 runs to 14 residues. With 4 bases removed from V and 3 bases from J, the gap between germline ends came to 10 bases. CDR1 is SGHAT, CDR2 FQNNGV, per germline. CDR3 coding DNA: TGTGCCAGCAGCTCGCTCAGGGGCTACAATGAGCAGTTCTTC. This translates into CASSSLRGYNEQFF.

The J gene is TRBJ1-1, the V gene TRBV5-1, with D tentatively TRBD1 (6 bases). CDR3 size: 15 residues. Germline V gene sequence: CDR1 SGHRS, CDR2 YFSETQ. With 0 bases removed from V and 1 base from J, the gap between germline ends came to 10 bases. CDR3 in amino acids: CASSLDGQTNTEAFF. CDR3 in DNA: TGCGCCAGCAGCTTGGATGGACAGACGAACACTGAAGCTTTCTTT.

The rearrangement uses TRBV12-5 and TRBJ2-3; TRBD1 is a possible D gene (6 bases). V lost 6 bases, J lost 3 bases, and 19 bases lay in between. The CDR3 covers 16 residues. Germline values: CDR1 LGHNT, CDR2 FRNRAP. Here the CDR3 reads CASGKYRVYRTDTQYF. In DNA, the CDR3 is TGTGCTAGTGGGAAATACAGGGTGTATCGGACAGATACGCAGTATTTT.

V and J are TRBV7-8 and TRBJ1-2; 8 bases map to TRBD1. With 5 bases clipped from V and 4 bases from J, the junction kept 3 bases outside the gene matches. From germline, CDR1 is SGHVS and CDR2 FQNEAQ. The CDR3 runs to 13 residues. The CDR3 loop is CASSPDRGYGYTF. CDR3 nucleotide sequence: TGTGCCAGCAGCCCCGACAGGGGCTATGGCTACACCTTC.

V and J are TRBV5-4 and TRBJ2-5; TRBD2 matches 8 bases. Germline V gives CDR1 SGHNT, CDR2 YYREEE (reference sequence). The ends lost 0 bases at V and 5 bases at J; junction bases unmatched: 0. The CDR3 is 13 residues long. CDR3 protein: CASSLGLAETQYF. For the CDR3, the DNA is TGTGCCAGCAGCTTGGGACTAGCGGAGACCCAGTACTTC.

The V gene is TRBV7-3, the J gene TRBJ2-7, with 7 positions matching TRBD2. With 5 bases clipped from V and 5 bases from J, the junction kept 18 bases outside the gene matches. CDR3 length: 17 residues. Per germline, CDR1 SGHTA and CDR2 FQGTGA. In DNA form, the CDR3 reads TGTGCCAGCAGCCCTCGGGGCGGGAGACCTTTGTCCGACGAGCAGTACTTC. Translating it yields CASSPRGGRPLSDEQYF.

The chain couples TRBV7-3 to TRBJ2-1; TRBD2 agrees at 9 bases. V was pared by 1 base and J by 2 bases, with 3 bases of the junction left unmatched. CDR1 and CDR2 from the germline V gene are SGHTA and FQGTGA. This CDR3 spans 16 amino acids. CDR3 in amino acids: CASSLSGRGAYNEQFF. The CDR3 region has the DNA TGTGCCAGCAGCTTAAGCGGGAGGGGCGCCTACAATGAGCAGTTCTTC.

The DNA of the CDR3 is TGTGCCAGCAGCTTAAGGCAGGGGAGTAACACCATATATTTT. It codes for CASSLRQGSNTIYF. The chain carries TRBV11-2 and TRBJ1-3, with D perhaps matching TRBD1 (6 bases). The germline V gene has CDR1 SGHAT and CDR2 FQNNGV. The CDR3 length is 14 residues. The V and J ends lost 2 bases and 7 bases respectively, with 12 bases between them.

This chain connects TRBV5-1 to TRBJ1-1; D gene uncertain. CDR1 is SGHRS and CDR2 is YFSETQ in the germline V gene. The CDR3 runs to 13 residues. The V and J ends lost 1 base and 3 bases respectively, with 7 bases between them. CDR3 sequence (DNA): TGCGCCAGCAGCTTGATCGGGGACACTGAAGCTTTCTTT. This gives the protein CASSLIGDTEAFF.